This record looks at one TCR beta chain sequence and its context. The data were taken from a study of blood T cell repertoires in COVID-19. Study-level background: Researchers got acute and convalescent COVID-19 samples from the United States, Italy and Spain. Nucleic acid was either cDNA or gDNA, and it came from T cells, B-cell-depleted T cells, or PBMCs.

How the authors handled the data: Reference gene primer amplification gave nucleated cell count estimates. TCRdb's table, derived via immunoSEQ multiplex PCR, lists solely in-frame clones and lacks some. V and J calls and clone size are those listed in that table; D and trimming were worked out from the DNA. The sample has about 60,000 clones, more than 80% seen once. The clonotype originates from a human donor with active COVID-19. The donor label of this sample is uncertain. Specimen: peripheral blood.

DNA for the CDR3: TGTGCCAGCAGTCGACGGACAGGGGAATCGTGGTCCTACGAGCAGTACTTC. It yields the protein CASSRRTGESWSYEQYF. This chain connects TRBV27 to TRBJ2-7, with 9 bases identical to TRBD1. The CDR3 length is 17 residues. CDR1 and CDR2 from the germline V gene are MNHEY and SMNVEV (reference sequence). V lost 5 bases, J lost 1 base, and 12 bases stayed unmatched.